The entry below gives a single T cell receptor beta chain sequence along with its context. Antigen specificity is unknown. For the second PCR, which ran for about 6 to 11 cycles, a sample-barcoded 5' primer and a J-beta primer mix were used. Researchers report that a template-switch adaptor with 12 random nucleotides tagged each cDNA molecule. TCRdb itself ran the 5' RACE reads through MiXCR, one entry per CDR3 protein. The table has roughly 720,000 distinct CDR3 sequences, about 53% seen once. Germline values: CDR1 ENHRY, CDR2 SYGVKD. V lost 3 bases, J lost 3 bases, and 15 bases lay in between. The CDR3 extends over 15 amino acids. This specimen comes from a study of blood T cells in healthy people across ages. For the study at large: Researchers report that template switching captured about one barcoded beta molecule per two T cells.

Study-level findings and limits: Strong correlation linked observed beta diversity and percent naive T cells.

The chain uses TRBV10-3 and TRBJ2-7; a weak D match, TRBD1 (6 bases). Sequenced: blood. This sequence was found in a man at least 80 years old in good health. For the CDR3, the DNA is TGTGCCATCAGTGATCCCACGACAGGTTTCTACGAGCAGTACTTC. Its translation: CAISDPTTGFYEQYF.